This TCR beta chain appears in the sequencing data of a study of shared clonotypes between healthy human individuals. The table came from immunoSEQ multiplex PCR; TCRdb's copy has only in-frame clones and leaves some out. The sample holds millions of clones, roughly 92% seen once. This CDR3 spans 17 amino acids. J gave up 2 bases and V 0 bases, and 4 bases lay outside the gene matches. The V gene's germline CDR1 is MGHRA and CDR2 YSYEKL. The chain employs TRBV4-1 and TRBJ2-2; TRBD1 aligns across 9 bases. The sequence was obtained from a man aged 18 to 35 in good health. Sequencing was done on a sample of naive CD4+ T cells sorted from blood. Documented subset: CD45RA+ positively selected. The CDR3 reads CASSQDETGGNTGELFF. Here the CDR3 DNA reads TGCGCCAGCAGCCAAGATGAAACAGGGGGCAACACCGGGGAGCTGTTTTTT.